The present T cell receptor (beta chain) was sequenced within a study of tumor-infiltrating lymphocytes in oesophageal squamous cell carcinoma (dated by TCRdb to 2016 to 2017). The method behind the library was PCR. Instrument used: Illumina HiSeq 2000. TCRdb itself trimmed the public reads at Q25 with fastp, ran MiXCR and retained productive beta chains. When rows share a CDR3 protein, they turn into one entry using the most common DNA and genes. This sample lists about 9,700 distinct CDR3 sequences; about 60% were detected once. The top ten constitute approximately 25% of the sample. Regarding this clonotype: Its specific antigen is unknown. No clone much larger than this one lies a single base away; base qualities are absent.

The germline V gene yields MNHEY for CDR1 and SVGAGI for CDR2. At the junction V is shortened by 5 bases and J by 11 bases; bases outside the gene matches: 8. Its CDR3 holds 12 amino acids, cysteine through phenylalanine. The read is trimmed to its CDR3 DNA, 36 bases read in frame from base 1. The TCR comes from a female donor with esophageal squamous cell carcinoma. The chain is assembled from TRBV6-5 and TRBJ2-5; TRBD1 matches 7 bases in the middle. The sample comprised esophageal tumor tissue. The CDR3 amino acid sequence is: CASSPRTGWQYF. The nucleotide sequence is given as TGTGCCAGCAGTCCCCGGACAGGATGGCAGTACTTC.